A selection of T cell receptor beta chains follows, all from one sample in a study of regulatory T cells in long-lasting Graves disease. MiXCR was run by TCRdb on the multiplex PCR reads, yielding one entry per CDR3 protein. The data contain a few hundred thousand distinct CDR3 sequences, approximately 23% of them singletons. The sequences come from peripheral blood mononuclear cells (PBMCs), collected when the disease was refractory, from a patient treated with antithyroid drugs. The source is a woman aged 40 to 55 with Graves disease. CDR3s include the opening cysteine and the closing phenylalanine or tryptophan. D genes are given only for firm matches. Clone size appears in some rows only: once, few, many, or a class for an expanded clone.

cdr3_aa,cdr3_nt,j_call,v_call,d_call,clone_size
CASSRQGDSYEQYF,TGTGCCAGCAGCCGTCAGGGGGACTCCTACGAGCAGTACTTC,TRBJ2-7,TRBV7-2,TRBD1,many
CASSYIKPTRRTLRAGNTIYF,TGTGCCAGCAGTTACATTAAACCCACCCGCAGGACATTGAGGGCTGGAAACACCATATATTTT,TRBJ1-3,TRBV12-3/TRBV12-4,NA,many
CASSGLGRRDGKETQYF,TGTGCCAGCAGTGGTTTGGGCCGCCGGGACGGCAAAGAGACCCAGTACTTC,TRBJ2-5,TRBV27,NA,few
CASSVEASGSLTDTQYF,TGTGCCAGCAGTGTTGAGGCTAGCGGGAGCCTCACAGATACGCAGTATTTT,TRBJ2-3,TRBV2,TRBD2,NA
CASSFPPGGPKNIQYF,TGTGCCAGCAGTTTCCCCCCAGGGGGCCCAAAAAACATTCAGTACTTC,TRBJ2-4,TRBV7-9,TRBD1,NA
CATSRDGQGTDTQYF,TGTGCCACCAGCAGAGATGGACAGGGCACAGATACGCAGTATTTT,TRBJ2-3,TRBV15,TRBD1,many
CASSLSQGLSSPLHF,TGTGCCAGCAGTTTATCCCAGGGTCTAAGTTCACCCCTCCACTTT,TRBJ1-6,TRBV28,NA,many
CASSQEGVGELFF,TGTGCCAGCAGCCAAGAGGGGGTCGGGGAGCTGTTTTTT,TRBJ2-2,TRBV3-1,NA,NA
CASSPTSEHRRNTGELFF,TGTGCCAGCAGCCCCACGAGCGAACACCGGCGAAACACCGGGGAGCTGTTTTTT,TRBJ2-2,TRBV9,NA,few
CASSYGDQPQHF,TGTGCCAGCAGTTACGGTGATCAGCCCCAGCATTTT,TRBJ1-5,TRBV6-5,NA,many
CASSGQGEYEQYF,TGTGCCAGCAGTGGCCAGGGGGAATACGAGCAGTACTTC,TRBJ2-7,TRBV28,TRBD1,many
CASSTSGDLVSAAGELFF,TGTGCCAGTAGTACTAGCGGGGACCTCGTCTCTGCGGCCGGGGAGCTGTTTTTT,TRBJ2-2,TRBV19,TRBD2,once
CASSKILGVRYNEQFF,TGTGCCAGCAGTAAGATTTTGGGGGTGAGGTACAATGAGCAGTTCTTC,TRBJ2-1,TRBV2,NA,NA
CASSQNPRGNEQYF,TGTGCCAGCAGCCAAAATCCACGAGGGAACGAGCAGTACTTC,TRBJ2-7,TRBV3-1,NA,many
CASSWYIGRVGEQYF,TGCGCCAGCAGCTGGTACATCGGCAGGGTCGGCGAGCAGTACTTC,TRBJ2-7,TRBV5-1,NA,few
CASADSYEQYF,TGTGCCAGCGCTGACAGCTACGAGCAGTACTTC,TRBJ2-7,TRBV25-1,NA,NA
CASSFLRIQGSSRETQYF,TGTGCCAGCAGCTTTCTAAGGATACAGGGTAGCTCTCGGGAGACCCAGTACTTC,TRBJ2-5,TRBV7-8,NA,many
CASGLVRVGRGFSNYGYTF,TGTGCTAGTGGTTTGGTACGAGTGGGCAGGGGATTCTCTAACTATGGCTACACCTTC,TRBJ1-2,TRBV12-5,NA,many
CSVPMSTGELFF,TGCAGCGTCCCCATGAGCACCGGGGAGCTGTTTTTT,TRBJ2-2,TRBV29-1,NA,many
CASSLDRARGVDHGSYEQYF,TGTGCCAGCAGCTTAGATAGGGCCCGGGGTGTCGATCACGGCTCCTACGAGCAGTACTTC,TRBJ2-7,TRBV7-9,NA,few
CSASEGLAFNAYQETQYF,TGCAGTGCTAGCGAGGGCTTGGCTTTTAACGCGTACCAAGAGACCCAGTACTTC,TRBJ2-5,TRBV20-1,NA,NA
CAWSARGRNQPQHF,TGTGCCTGGAGCGCTAGGGGAAGAAATCAGCCCCAGCATTTT,TRBJ1-5,TRBV30,NA,NA
CSASSDTWFQETQYF,TGCAGTGCTAGCTCCGACACTTGGTTCCAAGAGACCCAGTACTTC,TRBJ2-5,TRBV20-1,NA,NA
CANSVDAWGAYYGYTF,TGTGCCAACAGCGTAGATGCGTGGGGAGCATACTATGGCTACACCTTC,TRBJ1-2,TRBV9,NA,NA
CASSPGLAGAYNEQFF,TGTGCCAGCAGTCCAGGACTAGCGGGAGCCTACAATGAGCAGTTCTTC,TRBJ2-1,TRBV27,TRBD2,few
CASSERWEGPDGELFF,TGTGCCAGCAGTGAGCGGTGGGAGGGCCCGGACGGGGAGCTGTTTTTT,TRBJ2-2,TRBV2,TRBD2,many
CSSGTQVYEQYF,TGCAGTTCCGGGACACAGGTTTACGAGCAGTACTTC,TRBJ2-7,TRBV20-1,NA,many
CASSPNYRLGYTF,TGTGCCAGCAGCCCTAACTACAGGCTAGGCTACACCTTC,TRBJ1-2,TRBV11-2,NA,NA
CSARAGQGAYNSPLHF,TGCAGTGCTAGAGCTGGACAGGGGGCTTATAATTCACCCCTCCACTTT,TRBJ1-6,TRBV20-1,TRBD1,NA
CASSSTGAGSPLHF,TGTGCCAGCTCATCAACAGGGGCCGGTTCACCCCTCCACTTT,TRBJ1-6,TRBV7-2,TRBD1,NA
CATSTEYNEKLFF,TGTGCCACCTCGACCGAATATAATGAAAAACTGTTTTTT,TRBJ1-4,TRBV19,NA,NA
CASSLQTGVYEQYF,TGCGCCAGCAGCTTGCAGACAGGGGTGTACGAGCAGTACTTC,TRBJ2-7,TRBV5-1,TRBD1,NA
CASSIPGGVVRGEQYF,TGTGCCAGTAGTATCCCAGGGGGCGTCGTTCGAGGGGAGCAGTACTTC,TRBJ2-7,TRBV19,TRBD1,few
CASAEGWAKNIQYF,TGTGCCAGTGCGGAGGGGTGGGCCAAAAACATTCAGTACTTC,TRBJ2-4,TRBV11-2,NA,NA
CASGDNYNSPLHF,TGTGCCAGCGGGGACAACTATAATTCACCCCTCCACTTT,TRBJ1-6,TRBV6-1,NA,many
CAWSVYRGASYEQFF,TGTGCCTGGAGTGTATACAGGGGCGCCTCGTATGAGCAGTTCTTC,TRBJ2-1,TRBV30,TRBD1,few
CASSEPGGLAGAYTQYF,TGTGCCAGCAGCGAACCAGGTGGGCTAGCGGGCGCATATACGCAGTATTTT,TRBJ2-3,TRBV2,TRBD2,NA
CSATRGLASSYNEQFF,TGCAGTGCTACCCGGGGACTAGCGTCTTCCTACAATGAGCAGTTCTTC,TRBJ2-1,TRBV20-1,TRBD2,NA
CASKLSPTRTGNIGELFF,TGTGCCAGTAAATTATCCCCGACCAGGACAGGGAACATCGGGGAGCTGTTTTTT,TRBJ2-2,TRBV19,TRBD1,NA
CSAQIGASGRFEQYF,TGCAGTGCTCAGATAGGGGCTAGCGGGAGATTCGAGCAGTACTTC,TRBJ2-7,TRBV20-1,TRBD2,NA
CASRITGDNQPQHF,TGTGCCAGCAGAATTACAGGGGACAATCAGCCCCAGCATTTT,TRBJ1-5,TRBV27,TRBD1,many
CASSLGGGPLSLHF,TGTGCCAGCAGCTTAGGGGGAGGCCCTCTCTCCCTCCACTTT,TRBJ1-6,TRBV7-8,NA,many
CASSYDGVQGYEQYF,TGTGCCAGCAGTTACGACGGAGTACAGGGATACGAGCAGTACTTC,TRBJ2-7,TRBV6-5,NA,few
CASSYTGLTTYEQYF,TGTGCCAGCAGCTACACGGGGCTTACGACTTACGAGCAGTACTTC,TRBJ2-7,TRBV2,NA,many
CASSDSGYTDTQYF,TGTGCCAGCAGTGATAGTGGATACACAGATACGCAGTATTTT,TRBJ2-3,TRBV2,NA,NA
CAWGHGHYEQYF,TGTGCCTGGGGACACGGACACTACGAGCAGTACTTC,TRBJ2-7,TRBV30,NA,few
CASSQGTRGRNEKLFF,TGTGCCAGCAGCCAAGGTACTCGGGGAAGGAATGAAAAACTGTTTTTT,TRBJ1-4,TRBV14,NA,NA
CASSPRRGMGQYF,TGTGCCAGCAGTCCCCGACGGGGAATGGGGCAGTACTTC,TRBJ2-7,TRBV11-2,NA,many
CASSEGGYGVGTQYF,TGTGCCAGCAGTGAGGGGGGGTACGGAGTTGGGACCCAGTACTTC,TRBJ2-5,TRBV2,TRBD2,many
CASSPTGGQTQYF,TGTGCCAGCAGCCCGACTGGGGGGCAGACCCAGTACTTC,TRBJ2-5,TRBV9,NA,NA
CSARPGTHRSYEQYF,TGCAGTGCTAGACCCGGGACACATCGGAGCTACGAGCAGTACTTC,TRBJ2-7,TRBV20-1,NA,NA
CASSPTTGLWETQYF,TGTGCCAGCAGCCCTACAACAGGGTTATGGGAGACCCAGTACTTC,TRBJ2-5,TRBV7-9,NA,NA
CSAWDLIAKNIQYF,TGCAGTGCGTGGGACTTGATAGCCAAAAACATTCAGTACTTC,TRBJ2-4,TRBV20-1,NA,NA
CASSIRTGGGKLFF,TGTGCCAGCAGCATCCGGACAGGGGGGGGAAAACTGTTTTTT,TRBJ1-4,TRBV11-2,TRBD1,many
CSASLGGGIWETQYF,TGCAGTGCTAGCCTAGGGGGGGGGATCTGGGAGACCCAGTACTTC,TRBJ2-5,TRBV20-1,NA,many
CASSLWTGTRPYKNIQYF,TGTGCCAGCAGTTTATGGACAGGGACAAGACCTTACAAAAACATTCAGTACTTC,TRBJ2-4,TRBV28,TRBD1,many
CASSTDRGPYNEQFF,TGTGCCAGCAGTACCGACAGGGGCCCCTACAATGAGCAGTTCTTC,TRBJ2-1,TRBV6-1,TRBD1,NA
CASRGGRFPTYEQYF,TGTGCCAGCAGGGGCGGGAGATTTCCTACCTACGAGCAGTACTTC,TRBJ2-7,TRBV2,TRBD2,many